This T cell receptor beta chain derives from a study of technical replicates of blood from a handful of donors. Repertoires were generated with immunoSEQ multiplex PCR, while TCRdb's copy carries only in-frame clones and drops some. This sample carries over 50,000 clones, 80% to 95% of them seen once, and the ten largest clones take about 4.5%. J gave up 0 bases and V 4 bases, and 6 bases lay outside the gene matches. Germline lookup yields CDR1 SQVTM and CDR2 ANQGSEA. The length of the CDR3 is 15 residues. This TCR derives from a human donor in good health. Some clones in this sample may be carry-over from other donors' samples. The rearrangement links TRBV29-1 to TRBJ2-4, with TRBD2 matching 7 bases. Sequenced: PBMCs. The CDR3 coding sequence is TGCAGCGTTGTTGGGGGAGGGAAAGCCAAAAACATTCAGTACTTC. Protein product: CSVVGGGKAKNIQYF.